These 9 T cell receptor beta chains originate from one sample sequenced in a study of CD8 T cells in Susac syndrome. With random hexamers, reverse transcription was performed on about 0.5 to 1 ug of RNA. One entry per CDR3 protein results from TCRdb running MiXCR on the immunoSEQ multiplex PCR reads. Counted here are around 150,000 distinct CDR3 sequences, around 94% occurring once; the ten biggest clones make up roughly 0.27%. Source material: CD8+ T cells from PBMCs. The receptors were sampled from a human donor in good health.

The chain has TRBV7-6 and TRBJ2-5; D is perhaps TRBD1 (6 bases). CDR3 length equals 14 residues. Trimming stripped 3 bases from V and 5 bases from J, with 13 bases between. Looked up from germline, CDR1 is SGHVS and CDR2 is FNYEAQ. DNA of the CDR3: TGTGCCAGCAGCTTGGCAGGGGTCGGGGAGACCCAGTACTTC. Protein product: CASSLAGVGETQYF.

This clonotype appeared a single time. The chain uses TRBV29-1 and TRBJ1-2; maybe TRBD1 (5 bases). The CDR3 covers 14 residues. The germline CDR1 and CDR2 sequences are SQVTM and ANQGSEA. The germline V and J ends were trimmed by 1 base and 4 bases, with 13 bases remaining between them. This CDR3 reads CSVEGLGDRYGYTF. As DNA, the CDR3 is TGCAGCGTTGAAGGCTTGGGGGACCGCTATGGCTACACCTTC.

The J gene is TRBJ2-1, the V gene TRBV25-1; tentatively, D is TRBD1 (5 bases). This CDR3 region has 13 residues. Germline assignment: CDR1 MGHDK and CDR2 SYGVNS. V dropped 3 bases and J dropped 9 bases, with 12 bases sitting between them. This CDR3 reads CASSEQGFSEQFF. As DNA, the CDR3 is TGTGCCAGCAGTGAGCAGGGTTTTAGTGAGCAGTTCTTC.

This chain joins TRBV5-6 and TRBJ2-5, with D maybe TRBD1 (6 bases). V was clipped by 4 bases and J by 5 bases, with 12 bases between them. The CDR3 spans 13 residues. Per the germline V gene, CDR1 is SGHDT and CDR2 is YYEEEE. The CDR3 loop is CASSATGWETQYF. In DNA, the CDR3 is TGTGCCAGCAGCGCGACAGGCTGGGAGACCCAGTACTTC.

The V and J genes are TRBV5-4 and TRBJ2-7, with 12 bases that match TRBD2. J gave up 3 bases and V 0 bases, and 1 base lay outside the gene matches. The length of the CDR3 is 15 residues. Germline CDR1 and CDR2: SGHNT and YYREEE (reference sequence). CDR3 bases: TGTGCCAGCAGCTTGGAGACTAGCGGGAGCTACGAGCAGTACTTC. Its translation is CASSLETSGSYEQYF.

V gene TRBV20-1 combines with J gene TRBJ1-2; D may be TRBD1 (5 bases). This CDR3 comprises 13 residues. CDR1 and CDR2 (germline): DFQATT, SNEGSKA (reference sequence). The V and J ends lost 4 bases and 2 bases respectively, with 11 bases between them. The CDR3 DNA reads TGCAGTGCTACAGAAAGACAGAACTATGGCTACACCTTC. Its protein is CSATERQNYGYTF.

The rearrangement joins TRBV5-4 to TRBJ2-3, with D maybe TRBD2 (6 bases). Trimming pared 3 bases from V and 10 bases from J, leaving 12 bases between. The CDR3 loop spans 12 amino acids. The germline gives CDR1 SGHNT, CDR2 YYREEE (reference sequence). The CDR3 spells CASSSGLFSQYF. For the CDR3, the DNA is TGTGCCAGCAGCTCTGGACTATTTTCGCAGTATTTT.

V usage is TRBV4-3 and J usage is TRBJ1-1; unclear D gene. The length of the CDR3 is 14 residues. Looked up from germline, CDR1 is LGHNA and CDR2 is YSLEER. V was shortened by 3 bases and J by 6 bases, with 14 bases between the two germline ends. CDR3 bases: TGCGCCAGCAGCCAGAGCTCGAGGGAAGCTGAAGCTTTCTTT. Residues: CASSQSSREAEAFF.

V and J are TRBV6-1 and TRBJ2-7; TRBD1 matches at 7 bases. Looked up from germline, CDR1 is MNHNS and CDR2 is SASEGT. The CDR3 runs to 14 residues. V was clipped by 6 bases and J by 2 bases; unmatched bases: 7. CDR3 loop: CASRIRDRAYEQYF. The CDR3 nucleotides are TGTGCCAGCAGGATCCGGGACAGAGCCTACGAGCAGTACTTC.